A selection of T cell receptor beta chains follows, all from one sample in a study of OX40 agonist ivuxolimab in advanced cancers. This table comes from immunoSEQ multiplex PCR, and its TCRdb copy is limited to in-frame clones, with some not included. The sample holds tens of thousands of clones; roughly 80% are singletons and the top ten take about an eighth. Sample: CD4+ or CD8+ T cells sorted from blood, taken in a trial of the OX40 agonist ivuxolimab. The receptors shown here come from an adult with an advanced solid tumor such as melanoma, head and neck, liver or kidney cancer. The CDR3 runs from the conserved cysteine through the conserved F or W. Fields, in order: V gene, J gene, clone size, D gene, CDR3 DNA, CDR3 protein. D genes are given only for firm matches. Size is stated for part of the rows, as once, few or many counts, or as a class when the clone is expanded.

TRBV27	TRBJ2-1	few	TRBD2	TGTGCCAGCTGGCGGGGGGGGGCGTCCTACAATGAGCAGTTCTTC	CASWRGGASYNEQFF
TRBV18	TRBJ2-7	NA	TRBD2	TGTGCCAGCTCACTCACCTCCGGGACTAGCGGGAGGAATGGCGAGCAGTACTTC	CASSLTSGTSGRNGEQYF
TRBV15	TRBJ2-5	once	TRBD2	TGTGCCACCAGCCCGGGGGGGACACCCGTTTCGCAAGGGGAGACCCAGTACTTC	CATSPGGTPVSQGETQYF
TRBV30	TRBJ1-1	NA	NA	TGTGCCTGGAGGAGGGGGTGGATGAACACTGAAGCTTTCTTT	CAWRRGWMNTEAFF
TRBV5-4	TRBJ2-3	NA	NA	TGTGCCAGCCCGGTGGATAGCGGACGTCCAGATACGCAGTATTTT	CASPVDSGRPDTQYF
TRBV5-1	TRBJ2-5	NA	NA	TGCGCCAGCAGCCTTGGGGCTACCAAAGAGACCCAGTACTTC	CASSLGATKETQYF
TRBV2	TRBJ2-1	NA	NA	TGTGCCAGCAGTATACCTCTACAGGAGCAGTTCTTC	CASSIPLQEQFF
TRBV5-1	TRBJ2-3	NA	TRBD1	TGCGCCAGCAGCGGAAGGGGGCTAGGCACAGATACGCAGTATTTT	CASSGRGLGTDTQYF
TRBV7-2	TRBJ2-7	NA	NA	TGTGCCAGCAGCTTAGGGACCGTCCCCTACGAGCAGTACTTC	CASSLGTVPYEQYF
TRBV7-8	TRBJ1-5	NA	NA	TGTGCCAGCAGCCTGGTGGGGGTGGGACAGCCCCAGCATTTT	CASSLVGVGQPQHF